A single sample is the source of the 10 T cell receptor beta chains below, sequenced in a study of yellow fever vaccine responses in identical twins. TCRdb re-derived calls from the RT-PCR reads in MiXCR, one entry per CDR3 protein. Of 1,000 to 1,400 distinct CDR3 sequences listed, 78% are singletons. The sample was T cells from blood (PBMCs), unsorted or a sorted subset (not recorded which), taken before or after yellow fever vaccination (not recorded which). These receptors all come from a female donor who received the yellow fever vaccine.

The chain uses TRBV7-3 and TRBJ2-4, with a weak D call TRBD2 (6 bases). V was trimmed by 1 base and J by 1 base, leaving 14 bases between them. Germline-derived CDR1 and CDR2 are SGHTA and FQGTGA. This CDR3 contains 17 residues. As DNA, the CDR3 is TGTGCCAGCAGCTTAAGGTTTGGCGGGGACGCCAAAAACATTCAGTACTTC. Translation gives CASSLRFGGDAKNIQYF.

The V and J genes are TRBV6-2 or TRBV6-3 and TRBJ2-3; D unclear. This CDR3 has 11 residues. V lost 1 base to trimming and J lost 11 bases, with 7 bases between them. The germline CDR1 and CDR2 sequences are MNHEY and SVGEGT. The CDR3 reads CASSYFTRQYF. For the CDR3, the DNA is TGTGCCAGCAGTTACTTCACCAGGCAGTATTTT.

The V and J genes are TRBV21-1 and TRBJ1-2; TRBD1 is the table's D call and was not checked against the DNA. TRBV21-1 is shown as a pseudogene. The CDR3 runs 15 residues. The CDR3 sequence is CASSKRGLDNYGYTF. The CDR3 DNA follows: TGTGCCAGCAGCAAGAGGGGGCTCGATAACTATGGCTACACCTTC.

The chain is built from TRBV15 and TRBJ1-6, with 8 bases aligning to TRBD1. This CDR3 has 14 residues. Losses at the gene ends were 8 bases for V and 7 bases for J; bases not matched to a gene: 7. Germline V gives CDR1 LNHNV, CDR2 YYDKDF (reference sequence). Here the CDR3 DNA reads TGTGCCACCCACGGACAGGGAGGAAATTCACCCCTCCACTTT. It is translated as CATHGQGGNSPLHF. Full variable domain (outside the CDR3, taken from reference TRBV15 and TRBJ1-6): DAMVIQNPRYQVTQFGKPVTLSCSQTLNHNVMYWYQQKSSQAPKLLFHYYDKDFNNEADTPDNFQSRRPNTSFCFLDIRSPGLGDTAMYLCATHGQGGNSPLHFGNGTRLTVT.

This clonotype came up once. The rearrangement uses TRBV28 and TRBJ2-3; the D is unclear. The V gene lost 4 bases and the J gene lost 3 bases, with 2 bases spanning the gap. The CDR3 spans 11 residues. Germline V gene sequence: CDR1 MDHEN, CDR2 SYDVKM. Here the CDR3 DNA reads TGTGCCAGCAGTTCAACAGATACGCAGTATTTT. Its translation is CASSSTDTQYF.

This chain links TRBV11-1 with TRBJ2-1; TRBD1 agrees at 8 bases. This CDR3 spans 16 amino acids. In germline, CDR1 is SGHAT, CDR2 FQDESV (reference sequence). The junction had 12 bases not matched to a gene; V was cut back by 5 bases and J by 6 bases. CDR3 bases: TGTGCCAGCAGCCCAGGGAGGACAGGGCGTTTCAATGAGCAGTTCTTC. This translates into CASSPGRTGRFNEQFF. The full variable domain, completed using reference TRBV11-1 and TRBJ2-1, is EAEVAQSPRYKITEKSQAVAFWCDPISGHATLYWYRQILGQGPELLVQFQDESVVDDSQLPKDRFSAERLKGVDSTLKIQPAELGDSAMYLCASSPGRTGRFNEQFFGPGTRLTVL.

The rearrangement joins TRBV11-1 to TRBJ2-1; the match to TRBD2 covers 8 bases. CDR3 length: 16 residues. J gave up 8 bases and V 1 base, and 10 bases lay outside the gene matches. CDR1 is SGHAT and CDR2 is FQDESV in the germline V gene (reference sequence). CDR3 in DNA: TGTGCCAGCAGCTTAGTGTTCGGGAGGGGAAGCGATGAGCAGTTCTTC. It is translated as CASSLVFGRGSDEQFF.

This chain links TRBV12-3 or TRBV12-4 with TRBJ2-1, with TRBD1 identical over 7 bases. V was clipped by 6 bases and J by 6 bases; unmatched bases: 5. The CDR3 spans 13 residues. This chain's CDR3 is CASRTTGLNEQFF. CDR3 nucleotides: TGTGCCAGCAGAACGACAGGGCTCAATGAGCAGTTCTTC.

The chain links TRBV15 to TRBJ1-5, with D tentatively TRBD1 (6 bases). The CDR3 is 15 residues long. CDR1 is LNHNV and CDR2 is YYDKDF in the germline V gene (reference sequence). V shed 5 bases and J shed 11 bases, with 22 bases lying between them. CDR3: CATSGSRDTGEAQHF. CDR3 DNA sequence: TGTGCCACCAGCGGATCCCGGGACACTGGAGAAGCCCAGCATTTT.

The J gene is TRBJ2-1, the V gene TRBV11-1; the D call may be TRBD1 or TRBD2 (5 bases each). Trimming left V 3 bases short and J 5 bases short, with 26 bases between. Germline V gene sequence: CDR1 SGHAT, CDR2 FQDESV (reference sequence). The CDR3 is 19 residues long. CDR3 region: CASSFFYLDTGTLNNEQFF. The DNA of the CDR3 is TGTGCCAGCAGCTTCTTTTATCTGGACACCGGGACCTTGAACAATGAGCAGTTCTTC.